Sequencing of this T cell receptor beta chain was carried out in a study of T-cell memory formation after mild COVID-19. Study-wide background: There were largely donor-specific TCR clusters. Findings of the study overall: Largely, contracting CD4+ clones fell within CM and EM, and contracting CD8+ clones within EMRA.

Concerning this clonotype: Its antigen is undetermined.

Germline V gene sequence: CDR1 KGHSH, CDR2 LQKENI. The V end was cut by 2 bases, the J end by 4 bases, with 8 bases between. The CDR3 consists of 13 residues. TCRdb re-called the 5' RACE reads with MiXCR, one entry per CDR3 protein. Of around 200,000 distinct CDR3 sequences listed, 7.5% to 10% were seen once; the top ten hold 3.5% to 4%. The sequencing input was PBMCs or a T cell subset sorted from them (not recorded which). The receptor was derived from a man aged 18 to 30 who had mild COVID-19 (a few samples of this study predate the infection). Cell type and time point are not known. V and J are TRBV18 and TRBJ2-5; D possibly corresponds to TRBD1 (5 bases). The chain's CDR3 is CASSPEGVETQYF. The CDR3 DNA is TGTGCCAGCTCACCAGAAGGGGTAGAGACCCAGTACTTC.